This T cell receptor beta chain was observed in a study of beta chain features in type 1 diabetes. Study-level points and caveats: Moderately but significantly shorter TCRB CDR3s were found in Type 1 diabetes patients in all four CD4+ subsets.

The isolated RNA, all of it, was reverse transcribed, so expressed TCRB transcripts were what got sequenced. The table came from immunoSEQ multiplex PCR; TCRdb's copy has only in-frame clones and leaves some out. The sample consists of 200,000 to 250,000 clones, approximately 16% of them appearing once. This clone was counted a few times. Antigen: not known. The material sequenced was naive CD4+ T cells from blood. The sequence derives from a man aged 25 to 45 with type 1 diabetes.

The CDR3 DNA reads as TGTGCCAGCAGCTTAGCGGGGGACAGCGCTAACTATGGCTACACCTTC. Its protein is CASSLAGDSANYGYTF. The V gene is TRBV7-2, the J gene TRBJ1-2, with 7 bases aligning to TRBD1. This CDR3 region has 16 residues. V trimming: 0 bases; J trimming: 0 bases; junction bases outside the gene matches: 4. Germline V gene lookup returns CDR1 SGHTA and CDR2 FQGNSA. Complete variable domain (other parts from reference TRBV7-2 and TRBJ1-2): GAGVSQSPSNKVTEKGKDVELRCDPISGHTALYWYRQSLGQGLEFLIYFQGNSAPDKSGLPSDRFSAERTGGSVSTLTIQRTQQEDSAVYLCASSLAGDSANYGYTFGSGTRLTVV.